This TCR beta chain was recorded in a study of blood T cell repertoires in COVID-19. Using immunoSEQ multiplex PCR, the repertoire was profiled, and TCRdb retains in-frame clones only, with some absent. The sample lists some 70,000 clones; more than 75% were seen once. The V gene's germline CDR1 is SEHNR and CDR2 FQNEAQ (reference sequence). The CDR3 loop spans 15 amino acids. Trimming cost V 6 bases and J 0 bases; bases outside gene matches: 5. In this sample, this clone turned up once. This receptor was identified in a middle-aged woman who had recovered from COVID-19. The material sequenced was PBMCs or T cells enriched from blood (not recorded which). J is TRBJ1-3 and V is TRBV7-9, with TRBD1 identical over 7 bases. Here the CDR3 reads CASSLDRSSGNTIYF. The CDR3 DNA is TGTGCCAGCAGTTTGGACAGGAGCTCTGGAAACACCATATATTTT.